The present T cell receptor beta chain was sequenced within a study of spatial heterogeneity in lung cancer. The overall study: Alpha-chain sequences were detected in numbers that were consistently lower than beta-chain sequences. Whole-study results and caveats: In tumors, expanded intratumoral alpha and beta TCR counts tracked mutation counts. Of tumor T cells, an estimated coverage of 5.5% to 8% was reached for alpha chains and roughly 12% for beta chains.

V trimming: 4 bases; J trimming: 1 base; junction bases outside the gene matches: 3. The CDR3 is made up of 14 amino acids. Germline CDR1 and CDR2: SQVTM and ANQGSEA. Via MiXCR, TCRdb re-called the 5' RACE reads, giving one row per CDR3 protein. The data show about 100,000 distinct CDR3 sequences, 4.4% seen once. Time point indicated: sample taken at primary tumor resection. The donors were some 70 patients with non-small cell lung cancer that was early-stage and untreated. Unsorted tumor, nontumor lung tissue or cryopreserved PBMC supplied the whole RNA. There are many counts of this clonotype. Its specificity is unknown.

Sequenced material: lung tumor tissue, taken at surgery. The receptor's source is a male donor with early-stage non-small cell lung cancer. V is TRBV29-1 and J is TRBJ2-1; 8 bases align to TRBD2. CDR3 in DNA: TGCAGCGTTGTGGGCGGGAGGTCCTACAATGAGCAGTTCTTC. Translation gives CSVVGGRSYNEQFF.